The text below deals with one TCR beta chain. These data come from a study of T cell responses to AZD1222 COVID-19 vaccine. Turning to the study itself: Second-dose timings of about 4 or about 12 weeks were pooled.

CDR3 length: 14 amino acids. Trimming cost V 5 bases and J 7 bases, with 18 bases left between them. CDR1 SNHLY and CDR2 FYNNEI come from the germline V gene. Measured with immunoSEQ multiplex PCR; TCRdb has only the in-frame clones, and not every one. Here the sample spans more than 100,000 clones, about nine tenths being singletons. The chain couples TRBV2 to TRBJ2-7; D perhaps matches TRBD1 (6 bases). This TCR was recovered from an adult in good health. The source was peripheral blood, collected on day 0 of AZD1222 vaccination. This chain's CDR3 is CASSLTGGGKEQYF. In DNA form, the CDR3 reads TGTGCCAGCAGTCTAACTGGGGGCGGAAAGGAGCAGTACTTC. Combining the CDR3 with reference TRBV2 and TRBJ2-7 gives the whole variable domain EPEVTQTPSHQVTQMGQEVILRCVPISNHLYFYWYRQILGQKVEFLVSFYNNEISEKSEIFDDQFSVERPDGSNFTLKIRSTKLEDSAMYFCASSLTGGGKEQYFGPGTRLTVT.